This T cell receptor beta chain was sequenced in a study of shared clonotypes between healthy human individuals. The wider study: CD8 memory received one plate per donor, CD8 naive two, CD4 memory three and CD4 naive three.

Data came from immunoSEQ multiplex PCR; TCRdb stores just in-frame clones and leaves some out. The data hold some 2,100,000 clones, with approximately 96% observed a single time. Notes on the study in general: The study's rarefaction showed incomplete sorted-subset sequencing despite large depth.

This clone was seen only once. Antigen: not known. Compared with germline, one end of the junction differs, possibly owing to a read error. The same CDR3 is also encoded by other DNA sequences in this sample. Healthy adults negative for HIV, lacking recent acute infections or vaccinations, served as donors. This receptor was obtained from a man younger than 30 in good health. The sequenced sample was naive CD4+ T cells sorted from blood. Subset in this sample: CD45RA+ positively selected.

This CDR3 is CASSVNLYEQYF. The CDR3 nucleotides are TGCGCCAGCAGCGTCAACCTCTACGAGCAGTACTTC. The chain combines TRBV7-9 with TRBJ2-7, with no clear D. Germline V CDR1 and CDR2: SEHNR, FQNEAQ (reference sequence). This CDR3 has 12 amino acids. Filled out from reference TRBV7-9 and TRBJ2-7, the complete variable domain reads DTGVSQNPRHKITKRGQNVTFRCDPISEHNRLYWYRQTLGQGPEFLTYFQNEAQLEKSRLLSDRFSAERPKGSFSTLEIQRTEQGDSAMYLCASSVNLYEQYFGPGTRLTVT.